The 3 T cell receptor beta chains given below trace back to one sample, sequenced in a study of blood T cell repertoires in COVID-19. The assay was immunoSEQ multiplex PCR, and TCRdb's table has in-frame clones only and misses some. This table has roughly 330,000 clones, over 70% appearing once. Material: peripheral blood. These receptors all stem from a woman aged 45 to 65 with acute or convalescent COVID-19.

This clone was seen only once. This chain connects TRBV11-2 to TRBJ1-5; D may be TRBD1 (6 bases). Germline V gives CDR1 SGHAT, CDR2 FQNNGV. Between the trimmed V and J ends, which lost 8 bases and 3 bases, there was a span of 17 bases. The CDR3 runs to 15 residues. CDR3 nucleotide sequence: TGTGCCAGCGCCTCCAGTGGACAGTCCAATCAGCCCCAGCATTTT. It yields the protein CASASSGQSNQPQHF.

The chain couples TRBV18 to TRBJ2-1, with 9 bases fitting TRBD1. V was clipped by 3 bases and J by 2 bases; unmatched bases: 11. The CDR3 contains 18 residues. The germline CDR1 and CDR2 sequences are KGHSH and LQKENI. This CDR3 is CASSPTFLGQGTYNEQFF. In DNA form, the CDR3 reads TGTGCCAGCTCACCTACCTTTTTGGGACAGGGAACCTACAATGAGCAGTTCTTC.

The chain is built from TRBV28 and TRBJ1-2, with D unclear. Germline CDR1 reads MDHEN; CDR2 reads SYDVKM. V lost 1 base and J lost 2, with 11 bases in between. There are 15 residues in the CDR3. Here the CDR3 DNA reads TGTGCCAGCAGTTTATCGGCGGTACCCAACTATGGCTACACCTTC. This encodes CASSLSAVPNYGYTF.